This T cell receptor beta chain came from a study of graft-versus-host responses after intestinal transplantation. A note on this clone: Its antigen remains unidentified.

Whole-study findings and limits: High graft-versus-host to host-versus-graft clonal ratios were found in allografts of patients who had graft-donor T cell macrochimerism.

The protocol was immunoSEQ multiplex PCR, while the TCRdb copy is restricted to in-frame clones and leaves out a portion. The sample lists fewer than 55,000 clones, 85% to 95% occurring once. Germline V gives CDR1 SGDLS, CDR2 YYNGEE. The CDR3 is 18 residues long. Trimming cost V 0 bases and J 2 bases; bases outside gene matches: 9. This receptor was taken from a human donor who was the organ donor for an intestinal transplant. The sequenced sample was unstimulated CD8+ T cells sorted from spleen or lymph node cells, obtained before transplant. The V gene is TRBV9, the J gene TRBJ2-2, with TRBD2 matching over 8 bases. The CDR3 sequence: CASSVVAAGARNTGELFF. The CDR3 DNA reads TGTGCCAGCAGCGTAGTGGCAGCGGGGGCGCGAAACACCGGGGAGCTGTTTTTT. Combining the CDR3 with reference TRBV9 and TRBJ2-2 gives the whole variable domain DSGVTQTPKHLITATGQRVTLRCSPRSGDLSVYWYQQSLDQGLQFLIQYYNGEERAKGNILERFSAQQFPDLHSELNLSSLELGDSALYFCASSVVAAGARNTGELFFGEGSRLTVL.